These 20 T cell receptor beta chains share one sample of origin, sequenced in a study of T cell repertoires in cytomegalovirus infection. TCRdb reprocessed the reads via MiXCR and lists one record per CDR3 protein. The sample shows hundreds of thousands of distinct CDR3 sequences, approximately 25% of them seen only once. Sequenced material: CD8+ T cells from PBMCs. These receptors were obtained from a human donor in good health (CMV status not recorded). Some clones in this sample may be carry-over from other donors' samples.

This clonotype has a handful of counts. The chain is built from TRBV29-1 and TRBJ2-7; tentatively, D is TRBD1 or TRBD2 (5 bases each). Germline CDR1 is SQVTM and CDR2 is ANQGSEA. This CDR3 is built from 11 residues. Trimming took off 5 bases at V and 6 bases at J, with 11 bases between the two ends. The CDR3 DNA reads TGCAGCGTTTCGTTGGGGGTCGAGCAGTACGTC. Translated, it gives CSVSLGVEQYV.

This rearrangement joins TRBV20-1 to TRBJ1-2, with TRBD1 matching 8 bases. From germline, CDR1 is DFQATT and CDR2 SNEGSKA (reference sequence). With 0 bases clipped from V and 4 bases from J, the junction kept 7 bases outside the gene matches. The CDR3 covers 15 residues. In DNA form, the CDR3 reads TGCAGTGCTAGAGAAGGGCAGGGGGCTTTCTATGGCTACACCTTC. Its protein is CSAREGQGAFYGYTF.

In this sample, this clonotype turned up a few times. The genes are TRBV7-6 and TRBJ1-1; TRBD1 is a possible D gene (5 bases). The CDR3 extends over 16 amino acids. In germline, CDR1 is SGHVS, CDR2 FNYEAQ. Trimming cost V 5 bases and J 0 bases, with 16 bases left between them. The DNA of the CDR3 is TGTGCCAGCAGCCCGGGACGGACACTTATGAACACTGAAGCTTTCTTT. Amino acid sequence: CASSPGRTLMNTEAFF.

The chain recombines TRBV6-6 with TRBJ2-3, with unresolved D. Germline V gives CDR1 MNHNY, CDR2 SVGAGI (reference sequence). The CDR3 is 15 residues long. Trimming removed 2 bases from V and 5 bases from J, with 14 bases in between. This chain's CDR3 is CASSYVRVHQDTQYF. CDR3 DNA: TGTGCCAGCAGTTACGTAAGGGTCCACCAAGATACGCAGTATTTT.

This clonotype was counted only a few times. This chain joins TRBV6-5 and TRBJ2-1, with D possibly called TRBD1 or TRBD2 (6 bases each). The germline V gene encodes CDR1 MNHEY and CDR2 SVGAGI. V lost 5 bases and J lost 8, with 13 bases in between. The CDR3 length is 13 residues. DNA for the CDR3: TGTGCCAGCAGTAAGGGGGGAGTCGATGAGCAGTTCTTC. Amino acid sequence: CASSKGGVDEQFF.

This clonotype turned up a few times. This chain links TRBV19 with TRBJ1-1, with 8 bases aligning to TRBD1. V trimming: 7 bases; J trimming: 1 base; junction bases outside the gene matches: 5. The CDR3 runs 14 residues. Per germline, CDR1 LNHDA and CDR2 SQIVND (reference sequence). The CDR3 spells CASTLQGGNTEAFF. DNA of the CDR3: TGTGCCAGTACTTTACAGGGGGGGAACACTGAAGCTTTCTTT.

V usage is TRBV3-1 and J usage is TRBJ2-5; 10 bases line up with TRBD2. The CDR3 runs 17 residues. The germline CDR1 and CDR2 sequences are LGHDT and YNNKEL (reference sequence). V lost 8 bases, J lost 0 bases, and 12 bases stayed unmatched. CDR3 residues: CASRRTSGLWYQETQYF. CDR3 bases: TGTGCCAGCCGTAGGACTAGCGGACTCTGGTACCAAGAGACCCAGTACTTC.

J is TRBJ2-6 and V is TRBV14; D is possibly TRBD2 (6 bases). CDR3 length: 12 residues. V shed 4 bases and J shed 17 bases, with 15 bases lying between them. The germline gives CDR1 SGHDN, CDR2 FVKESK. The chain's CDR3 is CASSRSRGSLTF. Here the CDR3 DNA reads TGTGCCAGCAGCCGATCACGGGGGTCCTTGACTTTC.

This clonotype was observed a few times. The rearrangement joins TRBV28 to TRBJ2-5; tentative D call: TRBD1 (6 bases). CDR3 length: 14 amino acids. The germline CDR1 and CDR2 sequences are MDHEN and SYDVKM. With 5 bases removed from V and 3 bases from J, the gap between germline ends came to 13 bases. CDR3 DNA sequence: TGTGCCAGCAGTCCGGGACATTTTAAAGAGACCCAGTACTTC. Protein product: CASSPGHFKETQYF.

There are many counts of this clonotype. The chain couples TRBV7-2 to TRBJ2-5; possibly TRBD2 for D (6 bases). The V and J ends lost 9 bases and 5 bases respectively, with 16 bases between them. This CDR3 comprises 13 residues. Germline CDR1 and CDR2: SGHTA and FQGNSA. CDR3 sequence (DNA): TGTGCCAGTACTAGCCGCAGGAGGGAGACCCAGTACTTC. Encoded protein: CASTSRRRETQYF. Based on the CDR3 plus reference TRBV7-2 and TRBJ2-5, the full variable domain is GAGVSQSPSNKVTEKGKDVELRCDPISGHTALYWYRQSLGQGLEFLIYFQGNSAPDKSGLPSDRFSAERTGGSVSTLTIQRTQQEDSAVYLCASTSRRRETQYFGPGTRLLVL.

The chain has TRBV2 and TRBJ1-5, with a possible D match to TRBD1 (5 bases). The germline V and J ends were trimmed by 10 bases and 15 bases, with 22 bases remaining between them. Germline assignment: CDR1 SNHLY and CDR2 FYNNEI. There are 12 residues in the CDR3. Written as DNA, the CDR3 is TGTGCCATCCTTGGTGCCCAGGGATATCTGCATTTT. Translated: CAILGAQGYLHF.

This clonotype was seen repeatedly, ten times or more. The V and J genes are TRBV7-9 and TRBJ2-1; 11 bases map to TRBD1. Looked up from germline, CDR1 is SEHNR and CDR2 is FQNEAQ (reference sequence). CDR3 length: 18 amino acids. Unmatched junction bases numbered 11, after V lost 1 base and J lost 6 bases. The CDR3 loop is CASSLGTGGGGSLNEQFF. The CDR3, as DNA: TGTGCCAGCAGCTTAGGGACAGGGGGCGGTGGCTCACTCAATGAGCAGTTCTTC.

The chain uses TRBV27 and TRBJ1-4; tentative D call: TRBD1 (5 bases). The CDR3 spans 14 residues. V was trimmed by 6 bases and J by 7 bases, leaving 15 bases between them. Germline V gene sequence: CDR1 MNHEY, CDR2 SMNVEV (reference sequence). CDR3 DNA: TGTGCCAGCAGCCCGGGGCAGGGAGGTGAAAAACTGTTTTTT. Protein: CASSPGQGGEKLFF.

This clonotype was counted many times. V usage is TRBV7-9 and J usage is TRBJ2-4; D might be TRBD1 or TRBD2, each matching 5 bases. V was cut by 7 bases and J by 3 bases, with 16 bases left in between. Per germline, CDR1 SEHNR and CDR2 FQNEAQ (reference sequence). The CDR3 contains 15 residues. This CDR3 reads CASTGERDGKNIQYF. The CDR3 DNA sequence: TGTGCCAGCACCGGGGAACGGGACGGCAAAAACATTCAGTACTTC.

This clonotype was observed a few times. One end of the junction is discordant with germline, which a read error may explain. V and J are TRBV11-3 and TRBJ2-1, with 8 bases matching TRBD2. Germline V CDR1 and CDR2: SGHNT, YENEEA. This CDR3 region has 16 residues. This CDR3 is CANSGGLAGSYNEQFF. As DNA, the CDR3 is TGTGCCAACAGCGGCGGACTAGCAGGGTCCTACAATGAGCAGTTCTTC.

V and J are TRBV18 and TRBJ2-3, with D possibly being TRBD1 (6 bases). There are 14 residues in the CDR3. CDR1 KGHSH and CDR2 LQKENI come from the germline V gene. Trimming cost V 0 bases and J 5 bases, with 9 bases left between them. In DNA form, the CDR3 reads TGTGCCAGCTCACCACCGGGGGCCCAAGATACGCAGTATTTT. Its translation is CASSPPGAQDTQYF.

This clonotype was seen many times. The chain recombines TRBV12-5 with TRBJ1-1; no firm D call. Deletions cut 8 bases from V and 1 base from J, with 5 bases between. Germline lookup yields CDR1 LGHNT and CDR2 FRNRAP. The CDR3 has 11 amino acids. The CDR3 sequence is CASLTNTEAFF. The CDR3, as DNA: TGTGCTAGTCTCACGAACACTGAAGCTTTCTTT.

This clonotype was detected only a few times. The rearrangement joins TRBV5-6 to TRBJ1-1, with D possibly matching TRBD1 (5 bases). The CDR3 length is 14 residues. Between the trimmed V and J ends, which lost 5 bases and 1 base, there was a span of 12 bases. Germline assignment: CDR1 SGHDT and CDR2 YYEEEE. CDR3 in amino acids: CASSRGRANTEAFF. The CDR3, as DNA: TGTGCCAGCAGTAGGGGTCGAGCGAACACTGAAGCTTTCTTT. Complete variable domain (other parts from reference TRBV5-6 and TRBJ1-1): DAGVTQSPTHLIKTRGQQVTLRCSPKSGHDTVSWYQQALGQGPQFIFQYYEEEERQRGNFPDRFSGHQFPNYSSELNVNALLLGDSALYLCASSRGRANTEAFFGQGTRLTVV.

A word on this clonotype: A junction end diverges from the germline sequence, so it may reflect a read error. This sequence joins TRBV7-2 and TRBJ2-1; no definite D call. The CDR3 length is 18 residues. The germline gives CDR1 SGHTA, CDR2 FQGNSA. The CDR3 sequence is CVSSLTQIPIPQYNEQFF. In nucleotides, the CDR3 is TGTGTCAGCAGCTTAACGCAGATACCGATTCCCCAGTACAATGAACAGTTCTTC.

This CDR3 is CASSRDRGRPEYGYTF. The CDR3 coding sequence is TGTGCCAGCAGTCGGGACAGGGGGCGCCCAGAATACGGCTACACCTTC. V usage is TRBV2 and J usage is TRBJ1-2; 12 nucleotides line up with TRBD1. This CDR3 contains 16 residues. The ends lost 5 bases at V and 8 bases at J; junction bases unmatched: 12. Germline V gives CDR1 SNHLY, CDR2 FYNNEI.